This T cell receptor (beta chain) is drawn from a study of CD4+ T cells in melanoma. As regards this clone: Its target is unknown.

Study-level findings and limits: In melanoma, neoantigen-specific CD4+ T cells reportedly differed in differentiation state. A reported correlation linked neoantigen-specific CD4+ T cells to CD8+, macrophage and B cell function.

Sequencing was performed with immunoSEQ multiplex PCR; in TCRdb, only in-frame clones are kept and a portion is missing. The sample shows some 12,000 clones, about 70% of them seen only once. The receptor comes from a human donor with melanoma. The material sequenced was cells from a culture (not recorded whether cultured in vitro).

The CDR3 bases are TGTGCCACCAAACCAAAGGGGCAAAGCAATCAGCCCCAGCATTTT. It translates to CATKPKGQSNQPQHF. The gene calls are TRBV19 and TRBJ1-5; weak D call: TRBD1 (5 bases). V dropped 10 bases and J dropped 1 base, with 17 bases sitting between them. Germline CDR1 LNHDA, CDR2 SQIVND (reference sequence). The CDR3 sequence is 15 residues long.